This T cell receptor (beta chain) is from a study of blood T cell repertoires in COVID-19. Background on the study: Some COVID-19 samples were acute and others convalescent; all came from the United States, Italy and Spain.

Residents of about two dozen US areas, aged about 18 to 89 years, made up the participants. This clone was seen only a few times. With 3 bases clipped from V and 6 bases from J, the junction kept 5 bases outside the gene matches. The germline CDR1 and CDR2 sequences are SGDLS and YYNGEE. The CDR3 loop spans 14 amino acids. Using immunoSEQ multiplex PCR, the repertoire was profiled, and TCRdb retains in-frame clones only, with some absent. The sample lists approximately 17,000 clones; approximately 88% were seen once. The J gene is TRBJ2-7, the V gene TRBV9, with TRBD1 identical over 11 bases. This TCR was recovered from a woman aged 25-40 years who had recovered from COVID-19. The sequenced material came from PBMCs or T cells enriched from blood (not recorded which). As DNA, the CDR3 is TGTGCCAGCAGCGCCGGGACAGGGGGGTTCGAGCAGTACTTC. This encodes CASSAGTGGFEQYF.